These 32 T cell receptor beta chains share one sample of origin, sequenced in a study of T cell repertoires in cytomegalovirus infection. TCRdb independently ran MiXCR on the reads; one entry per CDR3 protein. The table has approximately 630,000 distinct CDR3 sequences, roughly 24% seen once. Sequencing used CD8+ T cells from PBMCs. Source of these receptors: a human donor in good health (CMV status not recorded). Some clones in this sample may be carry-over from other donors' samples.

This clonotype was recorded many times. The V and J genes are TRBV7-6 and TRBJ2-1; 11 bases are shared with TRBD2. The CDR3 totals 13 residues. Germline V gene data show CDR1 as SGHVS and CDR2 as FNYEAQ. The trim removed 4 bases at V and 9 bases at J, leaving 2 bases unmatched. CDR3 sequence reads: CASSYSGGGEQFF. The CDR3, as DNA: TGTGCCAGCAGCTATAGCGGGGGGGGTGAGCAGTTCTTC.

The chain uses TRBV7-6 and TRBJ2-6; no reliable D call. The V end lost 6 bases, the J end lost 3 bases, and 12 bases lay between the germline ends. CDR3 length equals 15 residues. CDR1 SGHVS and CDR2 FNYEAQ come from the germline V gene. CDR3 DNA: TGTGCCAGCAGTCCTACATTAGGTGGGGCCAACGTCCTGACTTTC. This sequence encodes CASSPTLGGANVLTF.

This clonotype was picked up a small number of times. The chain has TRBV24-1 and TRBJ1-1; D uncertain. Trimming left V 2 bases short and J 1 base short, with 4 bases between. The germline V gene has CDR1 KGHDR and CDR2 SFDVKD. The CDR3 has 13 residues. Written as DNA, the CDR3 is TGTGCCACCAGTGATTCAGGGAACACTGAAGCTTTCTTT. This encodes CATSDSGNTEAFF.

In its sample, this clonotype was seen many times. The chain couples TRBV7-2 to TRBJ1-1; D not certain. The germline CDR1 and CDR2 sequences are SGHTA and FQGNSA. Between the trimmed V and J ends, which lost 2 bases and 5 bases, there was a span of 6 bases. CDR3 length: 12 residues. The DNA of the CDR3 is TGTGCCAGCAGCTTATTAGCTACTGAAGCTTTCTTT. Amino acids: CASSLLATEAFF. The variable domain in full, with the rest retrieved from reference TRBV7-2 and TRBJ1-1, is GAGVSQSPSNKVTEKGKDVELRCDPISGHTALYWYRQSLGQGLEFLIYFQGNSAPDKSGLPSDRFSAERTGGSVSTLTIQRTQQEDSAVYLCASSLLATEAFFGQGTRLTVV.

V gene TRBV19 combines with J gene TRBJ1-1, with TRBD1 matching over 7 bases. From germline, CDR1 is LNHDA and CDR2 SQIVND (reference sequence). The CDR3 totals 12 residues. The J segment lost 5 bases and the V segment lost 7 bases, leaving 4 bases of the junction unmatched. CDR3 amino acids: CASTATGTEAFF. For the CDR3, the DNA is TGTGCCAGTACCGCGACAGGGACTGAAGCTTTCTTT.

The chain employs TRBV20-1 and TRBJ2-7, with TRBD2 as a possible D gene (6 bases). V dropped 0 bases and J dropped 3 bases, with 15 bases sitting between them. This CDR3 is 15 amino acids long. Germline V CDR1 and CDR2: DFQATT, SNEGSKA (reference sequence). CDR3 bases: TGCAGTGCTAGAGAGGAATGGGTTAGCGGCTACGAGCAGTACTTC. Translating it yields CSAREEWVSGYEQYF.

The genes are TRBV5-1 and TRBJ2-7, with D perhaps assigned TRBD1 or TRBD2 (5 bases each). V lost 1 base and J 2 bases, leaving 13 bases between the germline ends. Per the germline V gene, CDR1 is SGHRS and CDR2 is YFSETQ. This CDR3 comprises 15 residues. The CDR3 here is CASSLNAGAPYEQYF. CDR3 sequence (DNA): TGCGCCAGCAGCTTGAACGCCGGGGCCCCCTACGAGCAGTACTTC.

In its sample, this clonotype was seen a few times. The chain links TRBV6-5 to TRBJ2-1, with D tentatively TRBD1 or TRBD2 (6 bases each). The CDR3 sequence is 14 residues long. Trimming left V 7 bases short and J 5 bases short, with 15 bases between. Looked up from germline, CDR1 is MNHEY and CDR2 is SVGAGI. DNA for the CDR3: TGTGCCAGCACCTGGGGGGCGGGGAACAATGAGCAGTTCTTC. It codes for CASTWGAGNNEQFF.

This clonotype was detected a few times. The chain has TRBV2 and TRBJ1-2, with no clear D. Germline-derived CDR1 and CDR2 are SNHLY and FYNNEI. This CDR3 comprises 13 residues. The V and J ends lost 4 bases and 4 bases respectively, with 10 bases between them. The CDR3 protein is CASSGRPIYGYTF. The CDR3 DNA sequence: TGTGCCAGCAGTGGTCGACCGATCTATGGCTACACCTTC.

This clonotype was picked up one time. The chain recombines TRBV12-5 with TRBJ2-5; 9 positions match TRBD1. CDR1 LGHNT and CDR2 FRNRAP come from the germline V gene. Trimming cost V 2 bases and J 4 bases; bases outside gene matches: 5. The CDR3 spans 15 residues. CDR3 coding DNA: TGTGCTAGTGGTTTGTGGACAGGGGACCGAGAGACCCAGTACTTC. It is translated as CASGLWTGDRETQYF.

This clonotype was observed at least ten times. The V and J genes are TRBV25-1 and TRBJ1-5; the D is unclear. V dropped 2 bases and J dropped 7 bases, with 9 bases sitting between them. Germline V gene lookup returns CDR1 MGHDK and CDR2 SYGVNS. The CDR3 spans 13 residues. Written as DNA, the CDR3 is TGTGCCAGCAGTGAAACCTACGGACAGCCCCAGCATTTT. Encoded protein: CASSETYGQPQHF. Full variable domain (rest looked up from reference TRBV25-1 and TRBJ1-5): EADIYQTPRYLVIGTGKKITLECSQTMGHDKMYWYQQDPGMELHLIHYSYGVNSTEKGDLSSESTVSRIRTEHFPLTLESARPSHTSQYLCASSETYGQPQHFGDGTRLSIL.

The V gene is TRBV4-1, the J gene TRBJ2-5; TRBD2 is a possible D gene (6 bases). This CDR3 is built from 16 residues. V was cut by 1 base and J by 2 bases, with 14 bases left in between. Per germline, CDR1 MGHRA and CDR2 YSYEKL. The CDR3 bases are TGCGCCAGCAGCCAAGCCTGGGGGGTGGATCAAGAGACCCAGTACTTC. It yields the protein CASSQAWGVDQETQYF.

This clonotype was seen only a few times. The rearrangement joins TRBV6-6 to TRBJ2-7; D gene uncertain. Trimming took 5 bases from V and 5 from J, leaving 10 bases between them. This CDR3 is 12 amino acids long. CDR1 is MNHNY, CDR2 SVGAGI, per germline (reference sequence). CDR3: CASSLDVNEQYV. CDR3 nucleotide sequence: TGTGCCAGCAGTCTCGACGTAAACGAGCAGTACGTC.

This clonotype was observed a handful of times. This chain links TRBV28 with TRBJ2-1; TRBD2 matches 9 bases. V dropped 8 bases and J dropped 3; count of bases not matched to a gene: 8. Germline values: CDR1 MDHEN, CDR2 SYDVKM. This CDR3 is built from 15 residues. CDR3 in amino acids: CASLVAGALYNEQFF. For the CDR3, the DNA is TGTGCCAGCCTAGTAGCGGGGGCTCTCTACAATGAGCAGTTCTTC.

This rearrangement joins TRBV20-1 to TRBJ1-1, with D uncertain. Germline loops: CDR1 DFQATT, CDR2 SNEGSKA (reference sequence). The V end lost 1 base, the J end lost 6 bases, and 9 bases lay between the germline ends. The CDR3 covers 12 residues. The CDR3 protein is CSARGSTAEAFF. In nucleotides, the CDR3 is TGCAGTGCTAGAGGCAGTACAGCTGAAGCTTTCTTT.

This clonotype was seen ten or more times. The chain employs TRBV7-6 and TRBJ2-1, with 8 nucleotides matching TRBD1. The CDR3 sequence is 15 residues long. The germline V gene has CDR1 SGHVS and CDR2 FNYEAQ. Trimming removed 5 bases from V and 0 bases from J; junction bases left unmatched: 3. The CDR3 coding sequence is TGTGCCAGCAGCCGGGACAGGAGCTCCTACAATGAGCAGTTCTTC. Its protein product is CASSRDRSSYNEQFF.

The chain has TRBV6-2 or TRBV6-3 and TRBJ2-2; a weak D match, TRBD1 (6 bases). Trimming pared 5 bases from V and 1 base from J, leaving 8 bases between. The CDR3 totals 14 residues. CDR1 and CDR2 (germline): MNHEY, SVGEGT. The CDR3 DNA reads TGTGCCAGCAGTCACAGGGAGAACACCGGGGAGCTGTTTTTT. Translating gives CASSHRENTGELFF.

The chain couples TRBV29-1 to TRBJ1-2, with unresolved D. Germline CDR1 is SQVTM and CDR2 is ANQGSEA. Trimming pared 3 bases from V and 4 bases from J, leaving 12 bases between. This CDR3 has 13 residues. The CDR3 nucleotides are TGCAGCGTTGATTTTGGACCACTCTATGGCTACACCTTC. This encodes CSVDFGPLYGYTF.

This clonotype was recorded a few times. CDR3 DNA sequence: TGTGCCAGCAGCTTAATAGGGGCGTCGGGTGAGCAGTACTTC. This gives the protein CASSLIGASGEQYF. The chain carries TRBV7-2 and TRBJ2-7; a possible D gene is TRBD1 (5 bases). V was cut by 2 bases and J by 7 bases, with 15 bases left in between. The germline gives CDR1 SGHTA, CDR2 FQGNSA. CDR3 size: 14 residues.

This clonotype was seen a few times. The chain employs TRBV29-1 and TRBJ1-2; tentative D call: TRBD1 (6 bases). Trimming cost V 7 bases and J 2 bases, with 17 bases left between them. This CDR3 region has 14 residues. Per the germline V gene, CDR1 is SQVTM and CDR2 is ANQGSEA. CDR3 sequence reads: CSAPDLRGNYGYTF. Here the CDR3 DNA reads TGCAGCGCCCCGGACCTTAGGGGGAACTATGGCTACACCTTC.

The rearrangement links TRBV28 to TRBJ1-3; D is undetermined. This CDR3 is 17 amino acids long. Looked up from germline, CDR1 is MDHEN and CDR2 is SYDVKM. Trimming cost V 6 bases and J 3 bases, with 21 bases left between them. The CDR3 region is CASSPESGGLYGNTIYF. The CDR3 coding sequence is TGTGCCAGCAGCCCCGAGAGCGGAGGGCTTTATGGAAACACCATATATTTT.

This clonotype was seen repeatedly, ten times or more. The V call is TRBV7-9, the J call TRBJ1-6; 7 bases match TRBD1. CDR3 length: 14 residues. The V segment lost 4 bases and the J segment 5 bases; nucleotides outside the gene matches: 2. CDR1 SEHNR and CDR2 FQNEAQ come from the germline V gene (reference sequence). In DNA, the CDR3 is TGTGCCAGCAGCTACAGGGGAGATAATTCACCCCTCCACTTT. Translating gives CASSYRGDNSPLHF.

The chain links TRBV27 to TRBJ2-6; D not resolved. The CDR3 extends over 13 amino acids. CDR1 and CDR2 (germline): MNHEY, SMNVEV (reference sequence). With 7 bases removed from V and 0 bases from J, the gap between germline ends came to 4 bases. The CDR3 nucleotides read TGTGCCAGCACCAACTCTGGGGCCAACGTCCTGACTTTC. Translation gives CASTNSGANVLTF.

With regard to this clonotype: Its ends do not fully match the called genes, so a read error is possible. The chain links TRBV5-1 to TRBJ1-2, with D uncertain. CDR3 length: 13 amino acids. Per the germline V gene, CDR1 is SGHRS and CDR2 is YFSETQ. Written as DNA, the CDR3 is TGTGCCAGCAGCGACGCCTGGACCTATGGCTACACCTTC. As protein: CASSDAWTYGYTF.

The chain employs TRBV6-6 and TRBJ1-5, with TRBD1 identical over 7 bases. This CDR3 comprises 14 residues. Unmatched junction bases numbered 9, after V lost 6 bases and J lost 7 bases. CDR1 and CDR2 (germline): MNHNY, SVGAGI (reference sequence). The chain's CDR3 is CASSLTGLFQPQHF. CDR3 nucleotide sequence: TGTGCCAGCAGCCTGACAGGGCTGTTCCAGCCCCAGCATTTT.

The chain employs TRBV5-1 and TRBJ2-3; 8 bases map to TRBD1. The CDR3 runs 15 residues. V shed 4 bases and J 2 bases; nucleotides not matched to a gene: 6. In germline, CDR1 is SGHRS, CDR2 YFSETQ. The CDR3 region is CASSGGQGTTDTQYF. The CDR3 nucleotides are TGCGCCAGCAGCGGAGGACAGGGTACCACAGATACGCAGTATTTT. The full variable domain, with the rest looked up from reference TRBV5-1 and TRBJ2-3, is KAGVTQTPRYLIKTRGQQVTLSCSPISGHRSVSWYQQTPGQGLQFLFEYFSETQRNKGNFPGRFSGRQFSNSRSEMNVSTLELGDSALYLCASSGGQGTTDTQYFGPGTRLTVL.

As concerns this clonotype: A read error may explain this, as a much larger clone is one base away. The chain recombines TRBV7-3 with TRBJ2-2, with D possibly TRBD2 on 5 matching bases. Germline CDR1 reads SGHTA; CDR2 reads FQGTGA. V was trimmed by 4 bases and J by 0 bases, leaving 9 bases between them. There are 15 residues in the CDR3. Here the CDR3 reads CASSSDGTNTGELFF. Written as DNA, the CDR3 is TGTGCCAGCAGCTCGGACGGGACGAACACCGGGGAGCTGTTTTTT.

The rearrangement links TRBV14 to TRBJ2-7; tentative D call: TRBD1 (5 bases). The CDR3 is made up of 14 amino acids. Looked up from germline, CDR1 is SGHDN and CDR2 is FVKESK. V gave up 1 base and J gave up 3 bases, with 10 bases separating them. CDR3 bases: TGTGCCAGCAGCCAAGCCAACAGGATCTACGAGCAGTACGTC. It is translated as CASSQANRIYEQYV.

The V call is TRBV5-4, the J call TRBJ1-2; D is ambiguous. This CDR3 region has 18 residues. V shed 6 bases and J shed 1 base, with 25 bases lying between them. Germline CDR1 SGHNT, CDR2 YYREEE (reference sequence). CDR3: CASTRSSARNLFNYGYTF. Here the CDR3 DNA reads TGTGCCAGCACCCGGTCATCAGCCCGAAACCTTTTTAACTATGGCTACACCTTC.

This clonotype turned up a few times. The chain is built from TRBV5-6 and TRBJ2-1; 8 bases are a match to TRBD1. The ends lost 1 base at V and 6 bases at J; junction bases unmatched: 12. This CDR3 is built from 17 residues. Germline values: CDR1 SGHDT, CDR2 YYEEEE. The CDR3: CASSLNRAQGVINEQFF. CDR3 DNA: TGTGCCAGCAGCTTGAATCGCGCACAGGGGGTCATCAATGAGCAGTTCTTC. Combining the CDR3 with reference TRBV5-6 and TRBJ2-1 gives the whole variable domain DAGVTQSPTHLIKTRGQQVTLRCSPKSGHDTVSWYQQALGQGPQFIFQYYEEEERQRGNFPDRFSGHQFPNYSSELNVNALLLGDSALYLCASSLNRAQGVINEQFFGPGTRLTVL.

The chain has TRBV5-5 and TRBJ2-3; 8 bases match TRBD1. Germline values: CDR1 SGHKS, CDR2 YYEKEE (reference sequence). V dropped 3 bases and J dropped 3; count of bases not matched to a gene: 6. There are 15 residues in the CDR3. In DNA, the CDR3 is TGTGCCAGCAGCTCCGGGACAGGAGAGACAGATACGCAGTATTTT. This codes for CASSSGTGETDTQYF.

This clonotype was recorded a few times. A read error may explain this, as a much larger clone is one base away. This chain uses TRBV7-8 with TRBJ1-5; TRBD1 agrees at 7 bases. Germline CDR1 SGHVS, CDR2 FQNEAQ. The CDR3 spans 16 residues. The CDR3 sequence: CVSSLADRVSNQPQHF. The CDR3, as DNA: TGTGTCAGCAGCTTAGCCGACAGGGTCAGCAATCAGCCCCAGCATTTT.